The entry below gives a single T cell receptor beta chain sequence along with its context. Its antigen is still unknown. 60 Vbeta and 13 Jbeta primers were used in PCR. Data came from immunoSEQ multiplex PCR; TCRdb stores just in-frame clones and leaves some out. The sample includes about 200,000 clones, roughly three quarters of them seen just once. This record belongs to a study of cytomegalovirus exposure and HLA in healthy donors. CDR1 LNHDA and CDR2 SQIVND come from the germline V gene (reference sequence). This CDR3 contains 15 residues. V gave up 7 bases and J gave up 4 bases; unmatched junction bases: 9. Study conclusions and caveats: When a later analysis was performed, an Asian-associated ancestry cluster reportedly had fewer N-insertions than the approximately 680-donor mean. A later analysis showed HLA-associated TCR beta chains outstripping equally common others in clonal expansion.

The TCR originated in a man aged 50 to 60 in good health and CMV-seronegative. The rearrangement uses TRBV19 and TRBJ2-2; 7 nucleotides line up with TRBD2. Sequenced material: PBMCs. The CDR3 bases are TGTGCCAGTAAGGATGATAGCGGGCCCACCGGGGAGCTGTTTTTT. Translation gives CASKDDSGPTGELFF.